These 18 T cell receptor beta chains were sequenced from one sample in a study of T-cell reconstitution after alpha-beta-depleted transplantation in children. Unique molecular identifiers tagged the TCRbeta library. One entry per CDR3 protein, called by TCRdb with MiXCR from the PCR reads. Counted here are 490,000 or so distinct CDR3 sequences, under 15% occurring once; the ten biggest clones make up about 5%. The sequencing used PBMCs from the stem cell graft donor, collected from the stem cell graft. These receptor sequences come from a human donor who donated a stem cell graft to a child with combined immunodeficiency.

The chain is built from TRBV29-1 and TRBJ1-2; D ambiguous. CDR1 and CDR2 from the germline V gene are SQVTM and ANQGSEA. The V end lost 4 bases, the J end lost 0 bases, and 12 bases lay between the germline ends. The CDR3 loop spans 14 amino acids. CDR3 bases: TGCAGCGTTGTTCAGGACCGAGCTAACTATGGCTACACCTTC. Its protein product is CSVVQDRANYGYTF.

This clonotype was seen ten or more times. J is TRBJ2-5 and V is TRBV10-3; a weak D match, TRBD2 (5 bases). This CDR3 spans 14 amino acids. From germline, CDR1 is ENHRY and CDR2 SYGVKD. Trimming removed 2 bases at V and 2 bases at J, with 9 bases between. This CDR3 reads CAISEIGEQETQYF. Here the CDR3 DNA reads TGTGCCATCAGTGAGATCGGGGAACAAGAGACCCAGTACTTC.

This clonotype turned up a few times. The V call is TRBV20-1, the J call TRBJ2-1, with 7 bases identical to TRBD2. The CDR3 is 17 amino acids. After removal of 0 bases from V and 0 bases from J, the junction contained 8 bases not matched to a gene. CDR1 DFQATT and CDR2 SNEGSKA come from the germline V gene (reference sequence). CDR3 bases: TGCAGTGCTAGAGAGCGGCTAGCGGTTCTCTCCTACAATGAGCAGTTCTTC. Its translation: CSARERLAVLSYNEQFF.

The chain uses TRBV4-2 and TRBJ2-1; D gene unclear. The ends were cut back, 0 bases at V and 0 bases at J, with 9 bases in the middle. The germline CDR1 and CDR2 sequences are LGHNA and YNFKEQ. The CDR3 is 16 amino acids. DNA of the CDR3: TGTGCCAGCAGCCAAGAGATGGGTCTCTCCTACAATGAGCAGTTCTTC. This codes for CASSQEMGLSYNEQFF.

The genes are TRBV6-1 and TRBJ1-2; D not resolved. V was pared by 0 bases and J by 0 bases, with 5 bases between. Germline CDR1 is MNHNS and CDR2 is SASEGT. The CDR3 totals 14 residues. CDR3 region: CASSEAGTNYGYTF. CDR3 nucleotide sequence: TGTGCCAGCAGTGAAGCAGGGACTAACTATGGCTACACCTTC.

This clonotype was found many times. The junction departs from germline at one end; a sequencing error may be responsible. The V call is TRBV7-9, the J call TRBJ2-5, with D possibly TRBD2 on 6 matching bases. The V gene's germline CDR1 is SEHNR and CDR2 FQNEAQ (reference sequence). This CDR3 contains 14 residues. The CDR3 DNA is TGTGCCAGCAGTTTAGGAGGGTTCCAAGAGACCCAGTACTTC. Encoded protein: CASSLGGFQETQYF.

The chain employs TRBV7-9 and TRBJ2-1; 11 positions match TRBD2. In germline, CDR1 is SEHNR, CDR2 FQNEAQ (reference sequence). The length of the CDR3 is 15 residues. The trim removed 6 bases at V and 6 bases at J, leaving 7 bases unmatched. The CDR3: CASRPGTSGSNEQFF. The CDR3, as DNA: TGTGCCAGCAGACCCGGGACTAGCGGTTCCAATGAGCAGTTCTTC.

This clonotype was observed a few times. The genes are TRBV9 and TRBJ1-6; TRBD1 is a possible D gene (5 bases). Germline V CDR1 and CDR2: SGDLS, YYNGEE. This CDR3 spans 17 amino acids. Between the trimmed V and J ends, which lost 0 bases and 0 bases, there was a span of 10 bases. The CDR3 sequence: CASSVDGGGSYNSPLHF. CDR3 nucleotides: TGTGCCAGCAGCGTAGACGGTGGGGGCTCCTATAATTCACCCCTCCACTTT.

Only one count was recorded for this clonotype. The chain has TRBV11-3 and TRBJ2-3, with TRBD2 matching over 13 bases. Germline values: CDR1 SGHNT, CDR2 YENEEA. The length of the CDR3 is 16 residues. Trimming took 5 bases from V and 2 from J; bases not matched to a gene: 4. CDR3 bases: TGTGCCAGCAGCCGGGGACTAGCGGGGATCACAGATACGCAGTATTTT. Translation gives CASSRGLAGITDTQYF.

The chain carries TRBV12-3 or TRBV12-4 and TRBJ2-1; the match to TRBD2 covers 11 bases. This CDR3 region has 15 residues. J gave up 4 bases and V 9 bases, and 8 bases lay outside the gene matches. The CDR3 loop is CASATSGRSYNEQFF. The CDR3 coding sequence is TGTGCCAGTGCAACTAGCGGGAGATCTTACAATGAGCAGTTCTTC.

The rearrangement joins TRBV5-8 to TRBJ1-3; D uncertain. The CDR3 loop spans 14 amino acids. Per germline, CDR1 SGHTS and CDR2 YDEGEE. The ends were cut back, 5 bases at V and 2 bases at J, with 11 bases in the middle. Here the CDR3 reads CASRPLRAGNTIYF. In DNA, the CDR3 is TGTGCCAGCAGGCCTCTGCGGGCTGGAAACACCATATATTTT.

This clonotype showed up many times. This chain's CDR3 is CSVVVNTEAFF. In DNA, the CDR3 is TGCAGCGTTGTGGTGAACACTGAAGCTTTCTTT. The chain links TRBV29-1 to TRBJ1-1, with D hard to call. Trimming cost V 4 bases and J 0 bases, with 3 bases left between them. This CDR3 contains 11 residues. Germline assignment: CDR1 SQVTM and CDR2 ANQGSEA.

This clonotype was seen ten or more times. The gene calls are TRBV30 and TRBJ2-7; TRBD1 might be the D (6 bases). Germline CDR1 GTSNPN, CDR2 SVGIG (reference sequence). The ends were cut back, 0 bases at V and 4 bases at J, with 7 bases in the middle. The CDR3 spans 12 residues. The CDR3 nucleotides read TGTGCCTGGAGTGTCGGGACATACGAGCAGTACTTC. Translation gives CAWSVGTYEQYF.

This clonotype turned up a few times. V usage is TRBV7-6 and J usage is TRBJ2-7, with D perhaps TRBD2 (5 bases). The CDR3 covers 15 residues. Trimming removed 0 bases at V and 0 bases at J, with 9 bases between. Germline loops: CDR1 SGHVS, CDR2 FNYEAQ. The CDR3 sequence: CASSLAPGISYEQYF. The CDR3 nucleotides read TGTGCCAGCAGCTTAGCTCCGGGGATCTCCTACGAGCAGTACTTC.

The chain uses TRBV9 and TRBJ2-2; the D gene could be TRBD1 or TRBD2 (5 bases each). The germline V gene encodes CDR1 SGDLS and CDR2 YYNGEE. The V and J ends lost 3 bases and 0 bases respectively, with 12 bases between them. The CDR3 has 16 residues. This chain's CDR3 is CASSESQGPNTGELFF. The CDR3 nucleotides read TGTGCCAGCAGCGAATCCCAGGGACCGAACACCGGGGAGCTGTTTTTT. Complete variable domain (other parts from reference TRBV9 and TRBJ2-2): DSGVTQTPKHLITATGQRVTLRCSPRSGDLSVYWYQQSLDQGLQFLIQYYNGEERAKGNILERFSAQQFPDLHSELNLSSLELGDSALYFCASSESQGPNTGELFFGEGSRLTVL.

This clonotype was detected only a few times. This chain uses TRBV12-3 or TRBV12-4 with TRBJ1-2; TRBD1 is a possible D gene (5 bases). V lost 6 bases and J lost 3, with 17 bases in between. CDR3 size: 15 residues. The DNA for the CDR3 is TGTGCCAGCAGCCATCCTAAGGGACGATACTATGGCTACACCTTC. Amino acid sequence: CASSHPKGRYYGYTF.

The chain recombines TRBV11-2 with TRBJ2-3, with 10 positions matching TRBD1. The germline V gene encodes CDR1 SGHAT and CDR2 FQNNGV. CDR3 length equals 15 residues. V gave up 3 bases and J gave up 2 bases; unmatched junction bases: 2. This CDR3 reads CASSLGQGLTDTQYF. CDR3 sequence (DNA): TGTGCCAGCAGCTTGGGACAGGGGCTCACAGATACGCAGTATTTT.

This clonotype has just one count. The chain has TRBV27 and TRBJ2-3, with a weak D call TRBD2 (7 bases). Trimming took off 6 bases at V and 6 bases at J, with 16 bases between the two ends. The length of the CDR3 is 14 residues. Looked up from germline, CDR1 is MNHEY and CDR2 is SMNVEV (reference sequence). This chain's CDR3 is CASSPGEGPDTQYF. CDR3 DNA sequence: TGTGCCAGCAGCCCAGGGGAGGGCCCCGATACGCAGTATTTT.